This TCR beta chain was sequenced in a study of long-term antiretroviral therapy in people with HIV. Across the study: It was about a decade after the earliest samples that the 2015 immediate-ART recommendation appeared. Findings and caveats of the study: The study found narrower CDR3 length ranges in HIV repertoires than in controls. Clones with expansion before ART led the repertoire at all time points.

immunoSEQ v3.0 was run at survey level. The table came from immunoSEQ multiplex PCR; TCRdb's copy has only in-frame clones and leaves some out. The sample shows tens of thousands of clones, around 96% of them seen only once. Cryopreserved PBMC, at roughly 1-11 million per sample, were present before DNA extraction. This clone came up a few times. Its antigen is currently unknown. CDR3 length equals 13 residues. V trimming: 5 bases; J trimming: 5 bases; junction bases outside the gene matches: 4. The germline CDR1 and CDR2 sequences are MNHEY and SVGAGI. The material was unsorted PBMCs, obtained roughly 6.9 years after starting antiretroviral therapy. This receptor was obtained from a man aged 25-45 years with HIV. J is TRBJ1-2 and V is TRBV6-5, with TRBD1 matching over 8 bases. CDR3 in amino acids: CASSEGQGYGYTF. CDR3 bases: TGTGCCAGCAGTGAAGGACAGGGTTATGGCTACACCTTC.